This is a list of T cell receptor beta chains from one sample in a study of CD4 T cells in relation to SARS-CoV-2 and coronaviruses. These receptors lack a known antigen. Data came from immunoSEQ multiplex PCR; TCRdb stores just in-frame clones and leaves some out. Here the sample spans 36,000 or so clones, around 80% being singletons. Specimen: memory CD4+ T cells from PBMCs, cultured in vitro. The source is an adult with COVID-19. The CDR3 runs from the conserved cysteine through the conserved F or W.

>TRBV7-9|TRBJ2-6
CASSPRDSLLSSGANVLTF
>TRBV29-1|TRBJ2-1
CSVVGGTSRSYNEQFF
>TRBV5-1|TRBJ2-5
CASSLNRGETQYF
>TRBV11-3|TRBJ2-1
CASSARFPYNEQFF
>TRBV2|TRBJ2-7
CASRPRAREQYF
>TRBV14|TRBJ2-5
CASSPGGDGTQYF
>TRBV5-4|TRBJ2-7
CASSWTSGPSYEQYF
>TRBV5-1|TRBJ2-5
CASSFGWVTRGETQYF
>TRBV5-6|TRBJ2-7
CASSSGTAEFYEQYF
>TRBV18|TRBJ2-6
CASSPLASGSGANVLTF